This entry describes one TCR beta chain. The antigen remains undetermined. The data are from a study of T cell repertoires in cytomegalovirus infection. TCRdb analysed the reads with MiXCR anew, one entry per CDR3 protein. The data hold about 570,000 distinct CDR3 sequences, with 35% to 50% observed a single time. Study-wide findings and caveats: Within the response measured ex vivo, HLA-C-restricted CMV-specific TCR beta clonotypes were dominant.

The CDR3 covers 13 residues. Germline V gives CDR1 MNHNY, CDR2 SVGAGI (reference sequence). Trimming stripped 10 bases from V and 9 bases from J, with 19 bases between. The sequences come from cultured PBMCs, collected from culture after CMV antigen stimulation. This TCR came from a human donor in good health (CMV status not recorded). Some clones in this sample may be carry-over from other donors' samples. V is TRBV6-6 and J is TRBJ2-4, with a weak D call TRBD2 (5 bases). The CDR3 DNA follows: TGTGCCACCCGAGGCCAAACCAGCGGCATTCAGTACTTC. It encodes CATRGQTSGIQYF.